A single TCR beta chain is shown here with its context. The antigen is unknown. This CDR3 is 12 amino acids long. The V end lost 5 bases, the J end lost 14 bases, and 13 bases lay between the germline ends. Germline lookup yields CDR1 KGHSH and CDR2 LQKENI. The sample originates from a study of lymphopenia after photon versus proton radiotherapy. Study-wide results and limits: After the lymphocyte nadir, photon-treated repertoires showed oligoclonal expansion, especially of CD8+ Temra cells. Only patients who died were analyzed for survival; proton advantage is unproven.

The method was immunoSEQ multiplex PCR; TCRdb's version includes in-frame clones alone and lacks a portion of them. The sample contains about 12,000 clones, about 90% of which appear only once. This sequence joins TRBV18 and TRBJ1-6; possible D gene TRBD1, 6 bases. The clonotype was recovered from a man in his fifties or sixties with pancreatic cancer. Source: peripheral blood, taken from a patient treated with proton-based radiotherapy. CDR3 residues: CASSATGQALHF. The CDR3 region has the DNA TGTGCCAGCTCAGCCACAGGGCAGGCCCTCCACTTT.